Each of the 10 T cell receptor beta chains below was sequenced from the same sample in a study of T cell clones after liver transplantation. Repertoires were generated with immunoSEQ multiplex PCR, while TCRdb's copy carries only in-frame clones and drops some. The table has approximately 55,000 clones, 70% to 75% seen once; the top ten hold 8.5% to 10%. The source was CD4+ T cells from blood, collected approximately 52 months after liver transplant. The receptors were gathered from a human patient who received a liver transplant. Some T cells may be graft donor cells.

The V and J genes are TRBV7-9 and TRBJ2-7; D is uncertain. Germline V lookup: CDR1 SEHNR, CDR2 FQNEAQ (reference sequence). V was shortened by 2 bases and J by 3 bases, with 11 bases between the two germline ends. The CDR3 extends over 14 amino acids. CDR3: CASSLSSSLYEQYF. In DNA form, the CDR3 reads TGTGCCAGCAGCTTATCTTCATCTCTCTACGAGCAGTACTTC. The full variable domain, its missing parts supplied by reference TRBV7-9 and TRBJ2-7, is DTGVSQNPRHKITKRGQNVTFRCDPISEHNRLYWYRQTLGQGPEFLTYFQNEAQLEKSRLLSDRFSAERPKGSFSTLEIQRTEQGDSAMYLCASSLSSSLYEQYFGPGTRLTVT.

The V call is TRBV19, the J call TRBJ2-5; TRBD2 agrees at 16 bases. CDR3 length equals 14 residues. J lost 3 bases, V lost 9 bases, and 1 base had no gene match. The germline V gene has CDR1 LNHDA and CDR2 SQIVND (reference sequence). In DNA, the CDR3 is TGTGCCAGCGGGACTAGCGGGGGGGAAGAGACCCAGTACTTC. This codes for CASGTSGGEETQYF.

This chain uses TRBV27 with TRBJ2-2, with no clear D. The CDR3 consists of 15 residues. Germline V gives CDR1 MNHEY, CDR2 SMNVEV (reference sequence). Trimming stripped 5 bases from V and 4 bases from J, with 14 bases between. CDR3 in DNA: TGTGCCAGCAGTCTTTACCGGGCGTTCACCGGGGAGCTGTTTTTT. Translating it yields CASSLYRAFTGELFF.

The V gene is TRBV27, the J gene TRBJ1-6, with D possibly matching TRBD1 (5 bases). The germline gives CDR1 MNHEY, CDR2 SMNVEV (reference sequence). V was pared by 3 bases and J by 7 bases, with 13 bases between. CDR3 length: 15 residues. The CDR3 region is CASSLEGRGNSPLHF. CDR3 coding DNA: TGTGCCAGCAGTTTGGAGGGGAGAGGGAATTCACCCCTCCACTTT.

The chain has TRBV7-8 and TRBJ1-1, with D tentatively TRBD1 (6 bases). V lost 3 bases and J 0 bases, leaving 11 bases between the germline ends. This CDR3 is 15 amino acids long. The V gene's germline CDR1 is SGHVS and CDR2 FQNEAQ. The CDR3 nucleotides are TGTGCCAGCAGCTTCAACAGGGCAATGAACACTGAAGCTTTCTTT. It is translated as CASSFNRAMNTEAFF.

This chain joins TRBV6-1 and TRBJ2-6; no firm D call. The germline V gene encodes CDR1 MNHNS and CDR2 SASEGT. The V and J ends lost 4 bases and 3 bases respectively, with 4 bases between them. This CDR3 comprises 13 residues. The CDR3: CASSGSGANVLTF. Here the CDR3 DNA reads TGTGCCAGCAGTGGAAGTGGGGCCAACGTCCTGACTTTC.

J is TRBJ2-7 and V is TRBV6-5; 7 bases are a match to TRBD1. J was trimmed by 1 base and V by 0 bases; bases with no gene match: 3. Germline-derived CDR1 and CDR2 are MNHEY and SVGAGI. This CDR3 spans 15 amino acids. The CDR3 region is CASSYSQGQSYEQYF. The CDR3 DNA reads TGTGCCAGCAGTTACTCACAGGGGCAATCCTACGAGCAGTACTTC.

The chain recombines TRBV9 with TRBJ2-1, with a possible D match to TRBD2 (5 bases). The length of the CDR3 is 14 residues. Trimming removed 4 bases at V and 9 bases at J, with 17 bases between. Germline CDR1 and CDR2: SGDLS and YYNGEE. Here the CDR3 DNA reads TGTGCCAGCAGCCCACGGACTGCCACGGGTGAGCAGTTCTTC. This codes for CASSPRTATGEQFF. Together with reference TRBV9 and TRBJ2-1, the CDR3 gives the full variable domain: DSGVTQTPKHLITATGQRVTLRCSPRSGDLSVYWYQQSLDQGLQFLIQYYNGEERAKGNILERFSAQQFPDLHSELNLSSLELGDSALYFCASSPRTATGEQFFGPGTRLTVL.

This clone was detected once. This chain uses TRBV19 with TRBJ1-1; weak D call: TRBD1 (6 bases). Germline CDR1 and CDR2: LNHDA and SQIVND (reference sequence). Trimming stripped 5 bases from V and 4 bases from J, with 11 bases between. This CDR3 region has 13 residues. DNA of the CDR3: TGTGCCAGTAGTCCGCAGGGGAGCACTGAAGCTTTCTTT. Its protein product is CASSPQGSTEAFF.

The chain couples TRBV19 to TRBJ1-3; no reliable D call. CDR1 LNHDA and CDR2 SQIVND come from the germline V gene (reference sequence). This CDR3 is built from 15 residues. V lost 10 bases to trimming and J lost 0 bases, with 16 bases between them. This CDR3 reads CATNDRGNSGNTIYF. In nucleotides, the CDR3 is TGTGCCACCAATGACCGGGGTAACTCTGGAAACACCATATATTTT.